The following is a T cell receptor beta chain sequence with its context. Sequencing used immunoSEQ multiplex PCR; TCRdb keeps in-frame clones, though not all of them. In the table there are about 220,000 clones, over 75% of which are singletons. This sample is drawn from a study of blood T cell repertoires in COVID-19. Study in general: The analysed material was cDNA or gDNA that came from T cells, B-cell-depleted T cells, or PBMCs.

The CDR3 runs 14 residues. V shed 6 bases and J 1 base; nucleotides not matched to a gene: 3. Looked up from germline, CDR1 is KGHSH and CDR2 is LQKENI. V gene TRBV18 combines with J gene TRBJ1-1; 9 positions agree with TRBD1. The receptor was derived from a human donor in a cohort sampled during active COVID-19. The specimen was peripheral blood. As DNA, the CDR3 is TGTGCCAGCTCGCTGGGACAGGGGAACACTGAAGCTTTCTTT. Amino acid sequence: CASSLGQGNTEAFF.